These T cell receptor beta chains were read from a single sample in a study of T cell responses to AZD1222 COVID-19 vaccine. Measured with immunoSEQ multiplex PCR; TCRdb has only the in-frame clones, and not every one. The top ten clones hold approximately 3.4% of a sample with 110,000 to 150,000 clones, 85% to 90% of them seen once. The sample was peripheral blood, taken on day 0 of AZD1222 vaccination. Every receptor here comes from an adult in good health. The conserved cysteine and the conserved F or W are not part of the CDR3 here.

TRBV7-6	ASSLGASGRAAGELF
TRBV4-1	ASSQSPGFLYGYT
TRBV30	ACDTSGMVQY
TRBV27	ASSRQSGYIGELF
TRBV3-1/TRBV3-2	ASSSQGTGTHNEQF
TRBV9	ASSFQAGGSSYNEQF
TRBV7-2	ASSHDRGYSPLH
TRBV19	ASSVQGYEQY
TRBV7-2	ASSAGQARYYGYT
TRBV24-1	ATRGLGEGSPQH
TRBV5-8	ASSFRAETQY
TRBV4-2	ASSQDQGRQGVEEKLF
TRBV4-3	ASSQDRHIGGYT
TRBV28	ASSREEPQH
TRBV19	ASSRATAKDYT